A single sample is the source of the 4 T cell receptor beta chains below, sequenced in a study of T cell responses to AZD1222 COVID-19 vaccine. The table came from immunoSEQ multiplex PCR; TCRdb's copy has only in-frame clones and leaves some out. The sample carries 100,000 to 150,000 clones, approximately 89% recorded once. The source material was peripheral blood, sampled on day 0 of AZD1222 vaccination. The receptors were sampled from an adult in good health.

V gene TRBV5-5 combines with J gene TRBJ2-7, with a tentative D call TRBD1 (6 bases). This CDR3 spans 13 amino acids. V dropped 2 bases and J dropped 7 bases, with 13 bases sitting between them. Germline CDR1 reads SGHKS; CDR2 reads YYEKEE (reference sequence). The DNA for the CDR3 is TGTGCCAGCAGCTTACCAGGGGAATGGGAGCAGTACTTC. This encodes CASSLPGEWEQYF.

This clone was seen more than once but under ten times. The J gene is TRBJ2-5, the V gene TRBV6-1; no clear D gene. Trimming took off 1 base at V and 2 bases at J, with 11 bases between the two ends. The germline V gene encodes CDR1 MNHNS and CDR2 SASEGT. The CDR3 is 15 amino acids. The CDR3 reads CASSEVPDIQETQYF. The DNA of the CDR3 is TGTGCCAGCAGTGAAGTCCCCGATATACAAGAGACCCAGTACTTC.

The gene calls are TRBV19 and TRBJ2-1; 8 nucleotides match TRBD1. Germline V gives CDR1 LNHDA, CDR2 SQIVND (reference sequence). The CDR3 contains 16 residues. The trim removed 6 bases at V and 3 bases at J, leaving 10 bases unmatched. The CDR3 protein is CASSSVDRGGYNEQFF. The CDR3 DNA follows: TGTGCCAGTAGCAGTGTTGACAGGGGAGGCTACAATGAGCAGTTCTTC.

This clone was counted a single time. The chain's CDR3 is CASRTGTENEKLFF. CDR3 DNA sequence: TGTGCCAGCAGAACCGGGACGGAAAATGAAAAACTGTTTTTT. The chain uses TRBV2 and TRBJ1-4; TRBD1 might be the D (5 bases). V was shortened by 6 bases and J by 5 bases, with 13 bases between the two germline ends. Germline V gene data show CDR1 as SNHLY and CDR2 as FYNNEI. The CDR3 is made up of 14 amino acids.